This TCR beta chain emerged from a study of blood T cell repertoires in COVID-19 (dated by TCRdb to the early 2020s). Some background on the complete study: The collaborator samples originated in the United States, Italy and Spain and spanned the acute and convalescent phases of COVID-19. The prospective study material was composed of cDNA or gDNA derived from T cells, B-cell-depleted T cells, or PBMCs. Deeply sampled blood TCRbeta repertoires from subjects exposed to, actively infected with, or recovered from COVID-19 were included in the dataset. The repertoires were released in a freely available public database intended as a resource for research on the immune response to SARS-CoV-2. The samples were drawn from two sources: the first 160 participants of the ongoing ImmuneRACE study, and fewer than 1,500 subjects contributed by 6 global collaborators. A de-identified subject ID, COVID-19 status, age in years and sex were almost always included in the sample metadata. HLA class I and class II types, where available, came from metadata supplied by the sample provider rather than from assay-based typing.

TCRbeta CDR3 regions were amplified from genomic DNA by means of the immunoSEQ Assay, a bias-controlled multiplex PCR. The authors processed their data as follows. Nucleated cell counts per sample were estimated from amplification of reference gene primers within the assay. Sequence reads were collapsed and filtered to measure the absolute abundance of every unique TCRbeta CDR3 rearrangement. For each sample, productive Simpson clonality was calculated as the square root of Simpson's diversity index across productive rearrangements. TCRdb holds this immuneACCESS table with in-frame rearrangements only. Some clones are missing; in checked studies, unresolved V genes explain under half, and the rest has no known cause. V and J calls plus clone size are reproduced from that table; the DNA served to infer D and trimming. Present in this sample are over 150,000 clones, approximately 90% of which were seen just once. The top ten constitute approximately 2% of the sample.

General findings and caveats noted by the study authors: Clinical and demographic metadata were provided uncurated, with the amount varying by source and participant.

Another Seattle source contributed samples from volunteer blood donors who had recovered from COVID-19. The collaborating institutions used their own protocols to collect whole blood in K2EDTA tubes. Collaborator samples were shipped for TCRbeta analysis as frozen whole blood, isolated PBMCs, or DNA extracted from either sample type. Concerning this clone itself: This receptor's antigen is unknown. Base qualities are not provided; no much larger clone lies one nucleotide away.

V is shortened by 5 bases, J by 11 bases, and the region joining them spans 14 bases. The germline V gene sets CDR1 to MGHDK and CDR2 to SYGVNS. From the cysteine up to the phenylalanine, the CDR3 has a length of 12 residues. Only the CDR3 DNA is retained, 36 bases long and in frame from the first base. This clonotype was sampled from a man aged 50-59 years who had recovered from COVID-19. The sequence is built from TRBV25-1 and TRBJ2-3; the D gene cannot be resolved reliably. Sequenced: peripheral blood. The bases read TGTGCCAGCAGTCCCCAAACTGTTCAGCAGTATTTT. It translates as CASSPQTVQQYF.